The 14 T cell receptor beta chains below were found in one sample sequenced in a study of blood T cell repertoires in COVID-19 (dated by TCRdb to about 2020). The library was made by the immunoSEQ multiplex PCR assay. Not all clones reach the TCRdb copy of this immuneACCESS table, which keeps in-frame sequences only. Checked studies attribute under half of the gap to unresolved V genes and leave the rest unexplained. Across this sample there are around 330,000 clones, with approximately 91% seen only once. The ten biggest clones cover around 9.5% of the sample. What was sequenced was PBMCs or T cells enriched from blood (not recorded which). Receptor source: a woman aged 40 to 50 who had recovered from COVID-19.

This clone occurred once. CDR3 coding DNA: TGCGCCAGCAGCTTGGAAGGGACTAGCGGGAGGACTAACGAGCAGTACTTC. It is translated as CASSLEGTSGRTNEQYF. The chain employs TRBV5-1 and TRBJ2-7, with 15 bases aligning to TRBD2. Germline lookup yields CDR1 SGHRS and CDR2 YFSETQ. CDR3 length: 17 residues. After removal of 0 bases from V and 5 bases from J, the junction contained 6 bases not matched to a gene.

J is TRBJ1-4 and V is TRBV19, with TRBD1 matching 12 bases. V gave up 4 bases and J gave up 8 bases; unmatched junction bases: 8. The CDR3 spans 16 residues. Germline CDR1 reads LNHDA; CDR2 reads SQIVND (reference sequence). The DNA of the CDR3 is TGTGCCAGTAGTACCCTGCCCGGGACAGGGGGCGAAAAACTGTTTTTT. Translated, it gives CASSTLPGTGGEKLFF.

A single count supports this clone. This chain joins TRBV28 and TRBJ1-3; D remains ambiguous. V was cut by 3 bases and J by 10 bases, with 19 bases left in between. CDR3 size: 15 residues. Germline CDR1 reads MDHEN; CDR2 reads SYDVKM. CDR3 region: CASSFGGGLRGTIYF. CDR3 DNA: TGTGCCAGCAGTTTCGGTGGTGGGCTCCGAGGGACCATATATTTT.

The rearrangement links TRBV4-1 to TRBJ2-1; 10 bases line up with TRBD2. Germline V lookup: CDR1 MGHRA, CDR2 YSYEKL. The CDR3 covers 15 residues. The J segment lost 10 bases and the V segment lost 6 bases, leaving 12 bases of the junction unmatched. DNA of the CDR3: TGCGCCAGCAGTCCCGATAGCGGGGGGCCCCCAGAGCAGTTCTTC. Translating it yields CASSPDSGGPPEQFF.

This chain uses TRBV7-2 with TRBJ2-3; 11 bases are shared with TRBD2. V was clipped by 5 bases and J by 5 bases; unmatched bases: 6. There are 15 residues in the CDR3. In germline, CDR1 is SGHTA, CDR2 FQGNSA. Here the CDR3 reads CASSIYSGRGDTQYF. For the CDR3, the DNA is TGTGCCAGCAGCATTTATAGCGGGAGGGGAGATACGCAGTATTTT.

This rearrangement joins TRBV7-2 to TRBJ2-7; maybe TRBD1 (5 bases). From germline, CDR1 is SGHTA and CDR2 FQGNSA. This CDR3 is built from 12 residues. V was pared by 5 bases and J by 6 bases, with 11 bases between. CDR3 DNA sequence: TGTGCCAGCAGCCAAGGGGTTGGCGAGCAGTACTTC. Encoded protein: CASSQGVGEQYF.

The rearrangement links TRBV12-3 or TRBV12-4 to TRBJ1-1; D is ambiguous. The CDR3 loop spans 13 amino acids. Trimming left V 1 base short and J 6 bases short, with 9 bases between. CDR3 coding DNA: TGTGCCAGCAGTTTAGTCGGCGGCGCTGAAGCTTTCTTT. Protein: CASSLVGGAEAFF.

There are a few counts of this clone. This sequence joins TRBV29-1 and TRBJ2-1; perhaps TRBD2 as D (6 bases). The CDR3 has 13 amino acids. V was clipped by 4 bases and J by 4 bases, with 11 bases between them. The germline V gene encodes CDR1 SQVTM and CDR2 ANQGSEA. The CDR3: CSVGREWYNEQFF. CDR3 nucleotides: TGCAGCGTTGGCCGGGAGTGGTACAATGAGCAGTTCTTC.

With regard to this clone: The same CDR3 can be traced to other DNA sequences in this sample. In DNA form, the CDR3 reads TGTGCCAGCAGCGTAGTAGGGGGCCAAGAGACCCAGTACTTC. Its translation: CASSVVGGQETQYF. This rearrangement joins TRBV9 to TRBJ2-5; a weak D match, TRBD1 (6 bases). This CDR3 region has 14 residues. V lost 0 bases and J 1 base, leaving 7 bases between the germline ends. Germline-derived CDR1 and CDR2 are SGDLS and YYNGEE.

The V and J genes are TRBV30 and TRBJ1-3, with a possible D match to TRBD1 (5 bases). Looked up from germline, CDR1 is GTSNPN and CDR2 is SVGIG (reference sequence). Trimming shortened V by 0 bases and J by 4 bases, and 13 bases separated the two germline ends. CDR3 length: 15 amino acids. The CDR3 reads CAWSVPRDYGNTIYF. DNA for the CDR3: TGTGCCTGGAGTGTACCGAGGGACTACGGAAACACCATATATTTT. The whole variable domain, filled in from reference TRBV30 and TRBJ1-3, reads SQTIHQWPATLVQPVGSPLSLECTVEGTSNPNLYWYRQAAGRGLQLLFYSVGIGQISSEVPQNLSASRPQDRQFILSSKKLLLSDSGFYLCAWSVPRDYGNTIYFGEGSWLTVV.

The rearrangement links TRBV25-1 to TRBJ1-3; no clear D gene. The length of the CDR3 is 12 residues. V dropped 1 base and J dropped 9 bases, with 7 bases sitting between them. CDR1 is MGHDK and CDR2 is SYGVNS in the germline V gene. The CDR3: CASSESEGTIYF. The CDR3 DNA sequence: TGTGCCAGCAGTGAATCAGAGGGCACCATATATTTT.

The rearrangement uses TRBV27 and TRBJ2-3; D is possibly TRBD1 (6 bases). The ends were cut back, 2 bases at V and 0 bases at J, with 15 bases in the middle. CDR1 MNHEY and CDR2 SMNVEV come from the germline V gene (reference sequence). CDR3 size: 17 residues. CDR3 protein: CASSLSVGAASTDTQYF. CDR3 sequence (DNA): TGTGCCAGCAGTTTAAGTGTGGGGGCAGCAAGCACAGATACGCAGTATTTT.

This clone was seen a single time. The chain recombines TRBV5-1 with TRBJ2-7, with TRBD2 matching over 12 bases. Trimming at V came to 4 bases and at J to 1 base, leaving 3 bases not matched to a gene. Per the germline V gene, CDR1 is SGHRS and CDR2 is YFSETQ. The CDR3 is 15 amino acids. The CDR3 loop is CASSLGTSGSYEQYF. CDR3 sequence (DNA): TGCGCCAGCAGCCTCGGGACTAGCGGGTCCTACGAGCAGTACTTC.

The chain has TRBV7-9 and TRBJ2-7; 12 bases fit TRBD1. The V segment lost 5 bases and the J segment 2 bases; nucleotides outside the gene matches: 16. The germline CDR1 and CDR2 sequences are SEHNR and FQNEAQ (reference sequence). The CDR3 covers 19 residues. The CDR3 spells CASSQAPGQGAFLTYEQYF. The CDR3 DNA reads TGTGCCAGCAGCCAAGCCCCGGGACAGGGGGCCTTCTTAACCTACGAGCAGTACTTC.